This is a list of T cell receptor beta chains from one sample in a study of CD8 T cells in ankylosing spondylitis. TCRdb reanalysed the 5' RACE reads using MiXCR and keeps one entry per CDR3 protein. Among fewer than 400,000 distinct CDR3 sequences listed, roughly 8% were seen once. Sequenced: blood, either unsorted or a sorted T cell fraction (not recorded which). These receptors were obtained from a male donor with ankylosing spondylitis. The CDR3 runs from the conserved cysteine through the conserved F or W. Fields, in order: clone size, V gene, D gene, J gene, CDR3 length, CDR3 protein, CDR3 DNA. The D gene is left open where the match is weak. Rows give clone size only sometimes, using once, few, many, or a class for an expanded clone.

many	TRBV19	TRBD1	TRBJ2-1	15	CASSPGTGAYNEQFF	TGTGCCAGTAGTCCCGGGACAGGGGCCTACAATGAGCAGTTCTTC
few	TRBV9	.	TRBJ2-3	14	CASSTSPGADTQYF	TGTGCCAGCAGCACCTCCCCCGGTGCAGATACGCAGTATTTT
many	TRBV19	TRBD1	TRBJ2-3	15	CASMGTGYGTDTQYF	TGTGCCAGTATGGGGACAGGGTATGGTACAGATACGCAGTATTTT
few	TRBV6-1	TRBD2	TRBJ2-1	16	CASRVSTGTSGRQQFF	TGTGCCAGCAGAGTATCGACCGGGACTAGCGGGAGACAGCAGTTCTTC
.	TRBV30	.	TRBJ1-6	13	CAWKDVYNSPLHF	TGTGCCTGGAAGGACGTTTATAATTCACCCCTCCACTTT
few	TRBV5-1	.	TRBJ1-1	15	CASSLVQGQRTEAFF	TGCGCCAGCAGCTTGGTTCAGGGGCAGAGGACTGAAGCTTTCTTT
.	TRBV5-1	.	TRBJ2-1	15	CASSLPGAGYIEQFF	TGCGCCAGCAGCTTACCCGGGGCTGGATACATTGAGCAGTTCTTC
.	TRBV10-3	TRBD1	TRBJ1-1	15	CAISESDQGAVEAFF	TGTGCCATCAGTGAGTCGGATCAGGGGGCGGTTGAAGCTTTCTTT
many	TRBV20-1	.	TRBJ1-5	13	CSAAPGRNQPQHF	TGCAGTGCTGCCCCCGGGCGGAATCAGCCCCAGCATTTT
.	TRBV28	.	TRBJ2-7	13	CASSERRSYEQYF	TGTGCCAGCAGTGAGCGGCGGTCCTACGAGCAGTACTTC
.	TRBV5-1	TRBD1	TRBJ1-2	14	CASSLAGTGNGYTF	TGCGCCAGCAGCTTGGCCGGGACAGGGAATGGCTACACCTTC
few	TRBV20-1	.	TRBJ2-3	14	CSARERQGTDTQYF	TGCAGTGCTAGAGAAAGACAGGGCACAGATACGCAGTATTTT
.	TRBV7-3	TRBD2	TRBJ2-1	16	CASSLLGLAEYNEQFF	TGTGCCAGCAGCTTACTTGGACTAGCGGAATACAATGAGCAGTTCTTC
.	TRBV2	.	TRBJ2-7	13	CASSEGGLYEQYF	TGTGCCAGCAGTGAAGGGGGTCTCTACGAGCAGTACTTC
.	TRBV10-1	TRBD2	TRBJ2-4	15	CASSESTSAENIQYF	TGCGCCAGCAGTGAGTCGACTAGCGCGGAAAACATTCAGTACTTC
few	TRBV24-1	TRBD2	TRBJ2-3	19	CATSDAGGLVGVGTDTQYF	TGTGCCACCAGTGATGCGGGGGGACTAGTCGGAGTTGGGACAGATACGCAGTATTTT
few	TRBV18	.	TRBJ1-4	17	CASSLVLDLGQNEKLFF	TGTGCCAGCTCACTGGTCTTGGATTTGGGCCAAAATGAAAAACTGTTTTTT
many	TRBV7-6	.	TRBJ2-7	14	CASSLRDRIYEQYF	TGTGCCAGCAGCCTCCGGGACCGGATCTACGAGCAGTATTTC
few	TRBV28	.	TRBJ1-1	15	CASSLSMGFFAEAFF	TGTGCCAGCAGTTTATCTATGGGGTTTTTCGCTGAAGCTTTCTTT
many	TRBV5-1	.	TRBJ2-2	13	CASSSGVTGELFF	TGCGCCAGCAGCTCGGGTGTCACCGGGGAGCTGTTTTTT
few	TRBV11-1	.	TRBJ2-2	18	CASSLTGSVGLNTGELFF	TGTGCCAGCAGCTTAACGGGAAGCGTGGGGTTGAACACCGGGGAGCTGTTTTTT
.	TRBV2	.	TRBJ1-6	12	CASSNAESPLHF	TGTGCCAGCAGTAATGCAGAATCACCCCTCCACTTT
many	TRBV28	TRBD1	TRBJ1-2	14	CASRITGGAFGYTF	TGTGCCAGCAGGATAACAGGGGGCGCGTTTGGCTACACCTTC
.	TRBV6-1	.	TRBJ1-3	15	CASSERKTSGNTIYF	TGTGCCAGCAGTGAGAGAAAAACCTCTGGAAACACCATATATTTT
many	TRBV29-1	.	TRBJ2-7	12	CSVEVSGNEQYF	TGCAGCGTTGAAGTCTCAGGCAACGAGCAGTACTTC
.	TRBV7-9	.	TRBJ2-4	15	CASSFQGSTKNIQYF	TGTGCCAGCAGCTTTCAGGGCTCGACCAAAAACATTCAGTACTTC
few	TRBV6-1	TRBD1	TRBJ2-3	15	CASMRDRGKTDTQYF	TGTGCCAGCATGAGGGACAGGGGCAAAACAGATACGCAGTATTTT
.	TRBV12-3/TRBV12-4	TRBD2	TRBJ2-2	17	CASRPGLAGENPGELFF	TGTGCCAGCAGGCCCGGACTAGCGGGAGAGAATCCCGGGGAGCTGTTTTTT
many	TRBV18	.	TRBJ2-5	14	CASSPPRIGRTQYF	TGTGCCAGCTCACCACCAAGAATCGGGAGGACCCAGTACTTC
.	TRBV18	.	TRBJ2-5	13	CASSGQSIETQYF	TGTGCCAGCTCCGGACAGAGTATAGAGACCCAGTACTTC
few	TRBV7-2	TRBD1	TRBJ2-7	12	CASSSDRVEQYF	TGTGCCAGCAGCTCTGACAGGGTCGAGCAGTACTTC
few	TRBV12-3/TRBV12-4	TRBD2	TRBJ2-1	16	CASTHPSAGGAYEQFF	TGTGCCAGCACTCACCCTAGCGCGGGAGGGGCTTATGAGCAGTTCTTC
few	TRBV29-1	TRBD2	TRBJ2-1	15	CSVPLSGRGYNEQFF	TGCAGCGTCCCGTTAAGCGGGAGGGGGTACAATGAGCAGTTCTTC
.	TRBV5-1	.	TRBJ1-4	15	CASSLTTATNEKLFF	TGCGCCAGCAGCCTAACGACAGCAACTAATGAAAAACTGTTTTTT
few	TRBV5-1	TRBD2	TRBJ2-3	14	CASTRTSGRDTQYF	TGCGCCAGCACCCGGACTAGCGGGAGGGATACGCAGTATTTT
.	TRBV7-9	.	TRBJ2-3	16	CASSGGRPDFTDTQYF	TGTGCCAGCAGTGGGGGGAGACCAGACTTCACAGATACGCAGTATTTT
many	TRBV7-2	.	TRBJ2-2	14	CASSLVVGTGELFF	TGTGCCAGCAGCTTAGTTGTAGGCACCGGGGAGCTGTTTTTT
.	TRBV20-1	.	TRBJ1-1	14	CSARVGGANTEAFF	TGCAGTGCTAGAGTGGGGGGAGCGAACACTGAAGCTTTCTTT
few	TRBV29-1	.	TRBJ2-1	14	CSVEESTTYNEQFF	TGCAGCGTTGAAGAGTCGACTACATACAATGAGCAGTTCTTC
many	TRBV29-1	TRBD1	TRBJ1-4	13	CSASGTGGEKLFF	TGCAGCGCCTCCGGGACAGGGGGCGAAAAACTGTTTTTT
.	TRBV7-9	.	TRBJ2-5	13	CASSFTVFETQYF	TGTGCCAGCAGCTTTACCGTGTTCGAGACCCAGTACTTC
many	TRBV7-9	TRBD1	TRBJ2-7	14	CASSLAAPGTGWYF	TGTGCCAGCAGCTTGGCAGCCCCCGGGACAGGGTGGTACTTC
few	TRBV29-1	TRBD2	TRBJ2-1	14	CSAHASGRRNEQFF	TGCAGCGCCCACGCTAGCGGGAGGCGAAATGAGCAGTTCTTC